Listed below are T cell receptor beta chains from one sample, sequenced in a study of blood T cell repertoires in COVID-19. TCRdb's copy holds only in-frame clones and misses some; the assay was immunoSEQ multiplex PCR. Found here are 200,000 to 250,000 clones, 65% to 90% of them singletons; the top ten hold 3.5% to 5%. The sequencing input was peripheral blood. The receptors come from a man aged 45-65 years with acute or convalescent COVID-19. Both conserved end residues are part of each CDR3. A D gene is named only where the DNA matches it firmly. A row's size may be missing; if present it is once, few, many or a size class.

j_gene: TRBJ2-3; abundance: -; v_gene: TRBV30; d_gene: -; CDR3aa: CAWSVRVARHTQYF; CDR3nt: TGTGCCTGGAGTGTACGGGTAGCCCGCCATACGCAGTATTTT
j_gene: TRBJ1-2; abundance: -; v_gene: TRBV10-2; d_gene: TRBD1; CDR3aa: CASSRDSNYGYTF; CDR3nt: TGCGCCAGCAGCCGGGACAGTAACTATGGCTACACCTTC
j_gene: TRBJ2-5; abundance: -; v_gene: TRBV3-1/TRBV3-2; d_gene: TRBD2; CDR3aa: CASSQGQLAGGIKQETQYF; CDR3nt: TGTGCCAGCAGCCAAGGCCAACTAGCGGGGGGGATCAAGCAAGAGACCCAGTACTTC
j_gene: TRBJ2-6; abundance: few; v_gene: TRBV7-2; d_gene: TRBD1; CDR3aa: CASSNRGLGANVLTF; CDR3nt: TGTGCCAGCAGCAACAGGGGATTGGGGGCCAACGTCCTGACTTTC
j_gene: TRBJ2-7; abundance: -; v_gene: TRBV5-6; d_gene: TRBD1; CDR3aa: CASSLPGGPYEQYF; CDR3nt: TGTGCCAGCAGCTTACCAGGGGGCCCTTACGAGCAGTACTTC
j_gene: TRBJ1-2; abundance: many; v_gene: TRBV4-1; d_gene: -; CDR3aa: CASSQDPGGSVYTF; CDR3nt: TGCGCCAGCAGCCAAGATCCGGGGGGTTCCGTCTACACCTTC
j_gene: TRBJ1-2; abundance: few; v_gene: TRBV6-5; d_gene: -; CDR3aa: CASSPYQGNYGYTF; CDR3nt: TGTGCCAGCAGCCCGTATCAGGGGAACTATGGCTACACCTTC
j_gene: TRBJ1-2; abundance: -; v_gene: TRBV5-4; d_gene: -; CDR3aa: CASSLRSGLYGYTF; CDR3nt: TGTGCCAGCTCCCTTCGGTCAGGGCTGTATGGCTACACCTTC
j_gene: TRBJ2-7; abundance: -; v_gene: TRBV2; d_gene: -; CDR3aa: CASSELVSLNYEQYF; CDR3nt: TGTGCCAGCAGTGAATTAGTGTCCCTAAACTACGAGCAGTACTTC
j_gene: TRBJ2-5; abundance: -; v_gene: TRBV11-2; d_gene: TRBD2; CDR3aa: CASSWTSGGMETQYF; CDR3nt: TGTGCCAGCAGCTGGACTAGCGGGGGGATGGAGACCCAGTACTTC
j_gene: TRBJ1-2; abundance: -; v_gene: TRBV7-9; d_gene: -; CDR3aa: CASSLSSLVYGYTF; CDR3nt: TGTGCCAGCAGCTTAAGTAGTCTAGTCTATGGCTACACCTTC
j_gene: TRBJ2-1; abundance: -; v_gene: TRBV5-1; d_gene: -; CDR3aa: CASSLGGRGMNEQFF; CDR3nt: TGCGCCAGCAGCTTGGGGGGCAGGGGCATGAATGAGCAGTTCTTC
j_gene: TRBJ1-2; abundance: once; v_gene: TRBV10-3; d_gene: -; CDR3aa: CAISEGGGYTF; CDR3nt: TGTGCCATCAGTGAGGGGGGCGGCTACACCTTC
j_gene: TRBJ1-1; abundance: -; v_gene: TRBV5-4; d_gene: TRBD1; CDR3aa: CASSSRSDRVTEAFF; CDR3nt: TGTGCCAGCAGCTCCCGGTCGGACAGGGTGACTGAAGCTTTCTTT
j_gene: TRBJ2-3; abundance: -; v_gene: TRBV12-3/TRBV12-4; d_gene: -; CDR3aa: CASSFYTDTQYF; CDR3nt: TGTGCCAGCAGCTTTTACACAGATACGCAGTATTTT
j_gene: TRBJ2-2; abundance: -; v_gene: TRBV6-6; d_gene: TRBD2; CDR3aa: CASRNPGTRIGELFF; CDR3nt: TGTGCCAGCAGAAACCCCGGGACTAGGATCGGGGAGCTGTTTTTT
j_gene: TRBJ1-1; abundance: -; v_gene: TRBV15; d_gene: -; CDR3aa: CATSRVGGAGTEAFF; CDR3nt: TGTGCCACCAGCAGAGTAGGGGGGGCTGGGACTGAAGCTTTCTTT
j_gene: TRBJ2-1; abundance: once; v_gene: TRBV18; d_gene: -; CDR3aa: CASSPPGHNEQFF; CDR3nt: TGTGCCAGCTCACCACCGGGACATAATGAGCAGTTCTTC
j_gene: TRBJ1-5; abundance: once; v_gene: TRBV18; d_gene: -; CDR3aa: CASSADSNQPQHF; CDR3nt: TGTGCCAGCTCAGCAGATAGCAATCAGCCCCAGCATTTT
j_gene: TRBJ1-5; abundance: -; v_gene: TRBV18; d_gene: -; CDR3aa: CASSPPTANPNQPQHF; CDR3nt: TGTGCCAGCTCACCACCGACAGCCAACCCCAATCAGCCCCAGCATTTT
j_gene: TRBJ2-5; abundance: -; v_gene: TRBV5-6; d_gene: TRBD2; CDR3aa: CASSLTSGAETQYF; CDR3nt: TGTGCCAGCAGCTTGACTAGCGGGGCGGAGACCCAGTACTTC
j_gene: TRBJ2-7; abundance: -; v_gene: TRBV7-8; d_gene: TRBD1; CDR3aa: CASSARPGTGASYEQYF; CDR3nt: TGTGCCAGCAGCGCCCGCCCCGGGACAGGGGCTAGCTACGAGCAGTACTTC
j_gene: TRBJ2-5; abundance: once; v_gene: TRBV3-1/TRBV3-2; d_gene: TRBD1; CDR3aa: CASSLRTGGQETQYF; CDR3nt: TGTGCCAGCAGCCTCCGGACAGGGGGCCAAGAGACCCAGTACTTC
j_gene: TRBJ1-4; abundance: -; v_gene: TRBV18; d_gene: -; CDR3aa: CASSPFDGATNEKLFF; CDR3nt: TGTGCCAGCTCACCTTTTGACGGAGCAACTAATGAAAAACTGTTTTTT
j_gene: TRBJ1-2; abundance: few; v_gene: TRBV5-5; d_gene: TRBD1; CDR3aa: CASSSTGAVHYGYTF; CDR3nt: TGTGCCAGCAGCTCGACAGGGGCCGTTCACTATGGCTACACCTTC
j_gene: TRBJ1-1; abundance: -; v_gene: TRBV6-2/TRBV6-3; d_gene: TRBD1; CDR3aa: CASSYPETGWAEAFF; CDR3nt: TGTGCCAGCAGTTACCCCGAGACAGGGTGGGCTGAAGCTTTCTTT
j_gene: TRBJ2-7; abundance: -; v_gene: TRBV6-1; d_gene: TRBD1; CDR3aa: CASSEQGAIRSYEQYF; CDR3nt: TGTGCCAGCAGCGAACAGGGGGCGATAAGGTCCTACGAGCAGTACTTC
j_gene: TRBJ2-7; abundance: many; v_gene: TRBV6-5; d_gene: TRBD1; CDR3aa: CASSYTGQGVEQYF; CDR3nt: TGTGCCAGCAGTTACACGGGACAGGGGGTCGAACAGTACTTC
j_gene: TRBJ1-4; abundance: few; v_gene: TRBV5-1; d_gene: TRBD1; CDR3aa: CASSGGTGSEKLFF; CDR3nt: TGCGCCAGCTCCGGCGGGACAGGGAGTGAAAAACTGTTTTTT
j_gene: TRBJ2-7; abundance: -; v_gene: TRBV12-3/TRBV12-4; d_gene: -; CDR3aa: CASSSRGSSWHF; CDR3nt: TGTGCCAGCAGCTCCCGAGGGAGTAGTTGGCACTTC